This T cell receptor (beta chain) was documented in a study of T-cell reconstitution after alpha-beta-depleted transplantation in children. General study results and limits: After one year, T-cell counts and TCRbeta diversity mostly came from new T cells. By about two months after transplant, alpha-beta T cells reportedly arose from several hundred graft clones that had expanded.

V shed 5 bases and J shed 0 bases, with 23 bases lying between them. The CDR3 has 19 amino acids. Germline V gene data show CDR1 as MNHEY and CDR2 as SMNVEV (reference sequence). With regard to this clonotype: The antigen is undetermined.

Unique molecular identifiers tagged the TCRbeta library. TCRdb itself ran the PCR reads through MiXCR, one entry per CDR3 protein. The data hold around 700,000 distinct CDR3 sequences, with about an eighth observed a single time. The receptor comes from a girl aged 2-10 years with congenital amegakaryocytic thrombocytopenia, due to receive a stem cell transplant. The rearrangement uses TRBV27 and TRBJ2-1; the D gene could be TRBD1 or TRBD2 (5 bases each). The sample in question was PBMCs, obtained before TCRalphabeta/CD19-depleted stem cell transplant. The CDR3 is CASSQKGFGATSSYNEQFF. CDR3 nucleotide sequence: TGTGCCAGCAGTCAAAAAGGGTTCGGGGCTACGAGCTCCTACAATGAGCAGTTCTTC.